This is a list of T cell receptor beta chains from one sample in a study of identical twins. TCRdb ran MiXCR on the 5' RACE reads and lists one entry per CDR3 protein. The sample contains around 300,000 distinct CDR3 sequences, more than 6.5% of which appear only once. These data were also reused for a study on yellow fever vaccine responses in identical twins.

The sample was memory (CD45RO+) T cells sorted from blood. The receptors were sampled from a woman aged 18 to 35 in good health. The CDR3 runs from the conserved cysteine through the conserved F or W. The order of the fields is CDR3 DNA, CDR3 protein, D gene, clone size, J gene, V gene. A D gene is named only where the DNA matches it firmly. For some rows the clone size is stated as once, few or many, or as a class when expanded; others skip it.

CDR3nt: TGTGCCATCAGTGAGGGGGGTAGGACCTCCTACAATGAGCAGTTCTTC
CDR3aa: CAISEGGRTSYNEQFF
d_gene: .
abundance: few
j_gene: TRBJ2-1
v_gene: TRBV10-3

CDR3nt: TGTGCCAGCAGTCCACGCCAGCGGGGAGGCACAGATACGCAGTATTTT
CDR3aa: CASSPRQRGGTDTQYF
d_gene: TRBD2
abundance: .
j_gene: TRBJ2-3
v_gene: TRBV12-3/TRBV12-4

CDR3nt: TGTGCCAGCAGTTGGGACAGCAAAAACATTCAGTACTTC
CDR3aa: CASSWDSKNIQYF
d_gene: TRBD1
abundance: many
j_gene: TRBJ2-4
v_gene: TRBV12-3/TRBV12-4

CDR3nt: TGCGCCAGCAGCTCTTCAGTCAACTCCTATAATTCACCCCTCCACTTT
CDR3aa: CASSSSVNSYNSPLHF
d_gene: .
abundance: many
j_gene: TRBJ1-6
v_gene: TRBV5-1

CDR3nt: TGCGCCAGCAGCCGCCAAGCGGGACCCCAAGAGACCCAGTACTTC
CDR3aa: CASSRQAGPQETQYF
d_gene: TRBD2
abundance: many
j_gene: TRBJ2-5
v_gene: TRBV5-1

CDR3nt: TGTGCCAGCAGCTTGGGAGGCAGCGTAGCCAAAAACATTCAGTACTTC
CDR3aa: CASSLGGSVAKNIQYF
d_gene: .
abundance: many
j_gene: TRBJ2-4
v_gene: TRBV5-6

CDR3nt: TGTGCCAGCAGCCCCCGGACAGGGGGCTTGGGAGAGACCCAGTACTTC
CDR3aa: CASSPRTGGLGETQYF
d_gene: TRBD1
abundance: .
j_gene: TRBJ2-5
v_gene: TRBV7-7

CDR3nt: TGTGCCAGCAGTTTGAGCCTAGCGTGGTACGAGCAGTACTTC
CDR3aa: CASSLSLAWYEQYF
d_gene: .
abundance: .
j_gene: TRBJ2-7
v_gene: TRBV27

CDR3nt: TGTGCCAGCAGTACAGGGTCCCAGCCCCAGCATTTT
CDR3aa: CASSTGSQPQHF
d_gene: .
abundance: .
j_gene: TRBJ1-5
v_gene: TRBV2

CDR3nt: TGTGCCACCAGCAGAGGGGGGGACACTGAAGCTTTCTTT
CDR3aa: CATSRGGDTEAFF
d_gene: .
abundance: few
j_gene: TRBJ1-1
v_gene: TRBV15

CDR3nt: TGCGCCAGCAGCCAATTACGGACAGACTATGGCTACACCTTC
CDR3aa: CASSQLRTDYGYTF
d_gene: .
abundance: .
j_gene: TRBJ1-2
v_gene: TRBV4-1

CDR3nt: TGCAGTGCTCGCCATGGGTGGGGCACTGAAGCTTTCTTT
CDR3aa: CSARHGWGTEAFF
d_gene: .
abundance: .
j_gene: TRBJ1-1
v_gene: TRBV20-1

CDR3nt: TGTGCCACCAGTGACCCTGGGATTGAGACCCAGTACTTC
CDR3aa: CATSDPGIETQYF
d_gene: .
abundance: many
j_gene: TRBJ2-5
v_gene: TRBV24-1

CDR3nt: TGTGCCAGTCTCGGGCCCCCCGGGAATGAGCAGTTCTTC
CDR3aa: CASLGPPGNEQFF
d_gene: .
abundance: .
j_gene: TRBJ2-1
v_gene: TRBV6-6

CDR3nt: TGTGCCAGCAGCCCCGGGACAGGGGCCTATGGCTACACCTTC
CDR3aa: CASSPGTGAYGYTF
d_gene: TRBD1
abundance: few
j_gene: TRBJ1-2
v_gene: TRBV7-2